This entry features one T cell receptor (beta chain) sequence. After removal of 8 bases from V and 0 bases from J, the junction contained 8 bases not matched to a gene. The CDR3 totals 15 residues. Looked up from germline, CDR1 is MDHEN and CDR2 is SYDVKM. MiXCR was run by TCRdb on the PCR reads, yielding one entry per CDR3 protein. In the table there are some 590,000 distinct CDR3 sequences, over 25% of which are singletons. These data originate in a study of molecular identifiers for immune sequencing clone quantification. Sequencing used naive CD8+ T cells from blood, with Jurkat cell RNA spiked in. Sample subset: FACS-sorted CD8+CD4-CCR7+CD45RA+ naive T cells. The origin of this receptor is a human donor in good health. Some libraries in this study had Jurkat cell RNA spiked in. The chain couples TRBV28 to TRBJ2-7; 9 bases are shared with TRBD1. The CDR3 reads CASGFGQGSSYEQYF. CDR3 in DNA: TGTGCCAGCGGATTCGGACAGGGGAGCTCCTACGAGCAGTACTTC.